Described below is a single T cell receptor beta chain sequence and its context. Primed by a sample-barcoded 5' primer and a J-beta primer mix, a second PCR proceeded for roughly 6 to 12 cycles. A template-switch adaptor containing 12 random nucleotides labeled each cDNA molecule. TCRdb re-analysed the 5' RACE reads in MiXCR, keeping a single row per CDR3 protein. This repertoire shows 750,000 to 950,000 distinct CDR3 sequences, 25% to 30% found once; its top ten account for 10% to 13%. Drawing of peripheral blood yielded about 10 milliliters from each donor. CDR3 length: 12 residues. V was pared by 3 bases and J by 5 bases, with 8 bases between. The germline V gene has CDR1 SGHRS and CDR2 YFSETQ. This specimen comes from a study of blood T cells in healthy people across ages. Turning to the study itself: Every two T cells gave about one barcoded beta molecule via template switching.

The data also belong to a second study, concerning T cells of mothers and their children.

Sample: blood. The receptor was derived from a woman in her forties in good health. The chain joins TRBV5-1 to TRBJ2-5; possible D gene TRBD1, 5 bases. This CDR3 reads CASSSGYETQYF. CDR3 nucleotides: TGCGCCAGCAGCTCAGGGTATGAGACCCAGTACTTC.